This section outlines one T cell receptor (beta chain) sequence together with its context. No antigen is known for it. These data originate in a study of cytomegalovirus exposure and HLA in healthy donors. Background on the study: The Caucasian-associated ancestry cluster contained 65% to 85% of the 300 to 400 genotyped donors. Overall study results and limits: Some segments of the V type, notably TRBV6-2 and TRBV6-3, were excluded as indistinguishable. Available immune exposure information was restricted to CMV serostatus only. About 87% or about 30% of the time was how often most TCR beta V segments were productive, according to an earlier analysis.

CDR1 is LNHNV and CDR2 is YYDKDF in the germline V gene (reference sequence). The CDR3 has 14 amino acids. Trimming took 0 bases from V and 4 from J, leaving 9 bases between them. PCR used 60 Vbeta primers and 13 Jbeta primers. Sequenced by immunoSEQ multiplex PCR; TCRdb stores in-frame clones only, minus some. The table lists 200,000 to 250,000 clones, 70% to 80% of them singletons. The chain combines TRBV15 with TRBJ2-5; a weak D match, TRBD2 (6 bases). Material: PBMCs. The sequence was collected from a woman aged 25 to 39 in good health and CMV-seronegative. The CDR3 spells CATSRDVGGETQYF. The DNA of the CDR3 is TGTGCCACCAGCAGAGATGTGGGAGGAGAGACCCAGTACTTC.